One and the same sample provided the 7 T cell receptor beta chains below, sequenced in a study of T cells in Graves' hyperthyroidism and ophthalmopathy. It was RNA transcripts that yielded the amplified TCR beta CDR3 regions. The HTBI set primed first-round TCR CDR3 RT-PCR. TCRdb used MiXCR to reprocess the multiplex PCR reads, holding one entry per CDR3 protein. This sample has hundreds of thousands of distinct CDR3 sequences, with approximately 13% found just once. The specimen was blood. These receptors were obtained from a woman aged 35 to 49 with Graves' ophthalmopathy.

CDR3 region: CASSLGEAYEQYF. The CDR3 nucleotides read TGTGCCAGCAGCTTGGGGGAGGCCTACGAGCAGTACTTC. V usage is TRBV7-9 and J usage is TRBJ2-7, with a tentative D call TRBD2 (6 bases). Germline CDR1 and CDR2: SEHNR and FQNEAQ (reference sequence). The V and J ends lost 3 bases and 2 bases respectively, with 8 bases between them. CDR3 size: 13 residues.

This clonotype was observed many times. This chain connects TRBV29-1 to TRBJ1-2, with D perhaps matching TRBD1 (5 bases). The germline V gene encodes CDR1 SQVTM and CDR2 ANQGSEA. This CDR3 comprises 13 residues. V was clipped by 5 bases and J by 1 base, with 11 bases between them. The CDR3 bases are TGCAGCGTTCGGGGGTTATTTAACTATGGCTACACCTTC. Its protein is CSVRGLFNYGYTF.

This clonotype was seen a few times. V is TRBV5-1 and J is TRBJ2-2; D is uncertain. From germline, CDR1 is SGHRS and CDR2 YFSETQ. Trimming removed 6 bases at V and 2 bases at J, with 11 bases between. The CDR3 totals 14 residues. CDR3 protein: CASTPLGNTGELFF. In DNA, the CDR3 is TGCGCCAGCACCCCTCTCGGTAACACCGGGGAGCTGTTTTTT.

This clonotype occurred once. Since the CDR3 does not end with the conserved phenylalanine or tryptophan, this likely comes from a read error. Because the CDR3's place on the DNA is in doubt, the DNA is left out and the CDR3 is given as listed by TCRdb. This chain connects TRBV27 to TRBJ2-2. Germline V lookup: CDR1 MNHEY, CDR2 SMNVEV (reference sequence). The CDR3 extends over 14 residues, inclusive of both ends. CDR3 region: CASSLTGNTGELLL.

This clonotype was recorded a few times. The CDR3 DNA reads as TGTGCCAGCAGCGGATACTCAGGGTCAGGAGGCGAGCAGTACTTC. Translation: CASSGYSGSGGEQYF. The chain carries TRBV9 and TRBJ2-7; perhaps D is TRBD1 or TRBD2 (5 bases each). CDR1 and CDR2 from the germline V gene are SGDLS and YYNGEE. The CDR3 has 15 amino acids. V lost 3 bases and J lost 6, with 19 bases in between.

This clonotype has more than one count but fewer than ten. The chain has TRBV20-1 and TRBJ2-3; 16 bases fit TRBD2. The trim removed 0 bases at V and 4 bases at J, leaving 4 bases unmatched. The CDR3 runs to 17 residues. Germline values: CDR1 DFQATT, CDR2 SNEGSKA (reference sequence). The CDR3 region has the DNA TGCAGTGCTAGAGACTTCGGGACTAGCGGGAGGGCAGATACGCAGTATTTT. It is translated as CSARDFGTSGRADTQYF.

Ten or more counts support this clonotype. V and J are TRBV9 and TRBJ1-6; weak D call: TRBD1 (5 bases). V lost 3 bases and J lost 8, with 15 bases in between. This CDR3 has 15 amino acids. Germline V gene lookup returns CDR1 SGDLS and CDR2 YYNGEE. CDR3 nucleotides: TGTGCCAGCAGCGCCGGCTCCCAGGGCTATTCACCCCTCCACTTT. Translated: CASSAGSQGYSPLHF.